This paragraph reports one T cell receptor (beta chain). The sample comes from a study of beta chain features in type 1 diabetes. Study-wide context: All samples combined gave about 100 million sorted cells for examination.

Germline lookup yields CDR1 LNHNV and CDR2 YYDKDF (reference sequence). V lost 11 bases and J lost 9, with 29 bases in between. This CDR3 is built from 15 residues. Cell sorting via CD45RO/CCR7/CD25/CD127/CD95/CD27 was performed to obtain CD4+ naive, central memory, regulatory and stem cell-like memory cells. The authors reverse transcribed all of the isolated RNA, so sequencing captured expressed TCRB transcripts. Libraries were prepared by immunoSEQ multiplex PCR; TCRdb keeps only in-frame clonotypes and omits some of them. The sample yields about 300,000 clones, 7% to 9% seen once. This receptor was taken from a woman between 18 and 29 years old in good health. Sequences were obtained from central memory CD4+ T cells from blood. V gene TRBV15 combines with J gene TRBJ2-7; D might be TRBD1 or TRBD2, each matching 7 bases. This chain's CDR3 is CAVTRSGGAYERQYF. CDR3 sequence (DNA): TGTGCCGTTACCCGTTCAGGGGGGGCCTACGAGCGGCAGTACTTC. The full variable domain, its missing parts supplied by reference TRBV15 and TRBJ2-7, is DAMVIQNPRYQVTQFGKPVTLSCSQTLNHNVMYWYQQKSSQAPKLLFHYYDKDFNNEADTPDNFQSRRPNTSFCFLDIRSPGLGDTAMYLCAVTRSGGAYERQYFGPGTRLTVT.